The rows below give T cell receptor beta chains drawn from one sample of a study of beta chain features in type 1 diabetes. Assay used: immunoSEQ multiplex PCR; TCRdb lists only in-frame clones, some missing. The sample consists of around 450,000 clones, over 10% of them appearing once. Sequencing was carried out using naive CD4+ T cells from blood. Receptors originate from a woman between 18 and 30 years old in good health. Each CDR3 is given with its conserved first and last residue. The D gene is left open where the match is weak. Only part of the rows carry a size: once, few, many, or a class if the clone is expanded.

TGTGCCAGCAGTGCAGACAGAGACTATGGCTACACCTTC,CASSADRDYGYTF,TRBV6-5,13,few,TRBJ1-2,NA
TGTGCCAGCAGTGAAGTCCCGAGCACGTTCTTC,CASSEVPSTFF,TRBV2,11,NA,TRBJ2-1,NA
TGTGCCAGCTCACGCGACAGGTCCCTTAGCACAGATACGCAGTATTTT,CASSRDRSLSTDTQYF,TRBV18,16,few,TRBJ2-3,NA
TGTGCCTGGAGTAGTCAGGAGGGCTCCTACAATGAGCAGTTCTTC,CAWSSQEGSYNEQFF,TRBV30,15,NA,TRBJ2-1,NA
TGCGCCAGCAGCTTCCGTCCGGGGCAGGGGGAGACCCAGTACTTC,CASSFRPGQGETQYF,TRBV5-1,15,NA,TRBJ2-5,NA
TGTGCCTGGAGTGTCTTCTCCTACGAGCAGTACTTC,CAWSVFSYEQYF,TRBV30,12,NA,TRBJ2-7,NA
TGTGCCAGCAGCGTAGCTACCGGAACCGGGACTAGCGGGAGGGGCTACAATGAGCAGTTCTTC,CASSVATGTGTSGRGYNEQFF,TRBV9,21,few,TRBJ2-1,TRBD2
TGTGCCAGCAGGCCACAGTTGGACACTGAAGCTTTCTTT,CASRPQLDTEAFF,TRBV7-9,13,NA,TRBJ1-1,NA
TGTGCCAGTTCCTTACAGGGCGGCACTGAAGCTTTCTTT,CASSLQGGTEAFF,TRBV4-2,13,NA,TRBJ1-1,NA
TGTGCCAGCTCACCCGGGAGACACAATGAGCAGTTCTTC,CASSPGRHNEQFF,TRBV18,13,few,TRBJ2-1,NA
TGTGCCAGCGGACAGGTTGGTCCTAGCTATGGCTACACCTTC,CASGQVGPSYGYTF,TRBV28,14,NA,TRBJ1-2,TRBD1
TGTGCCAGCAGCTTGGTTGGGTTCGACACCGGGGAGCTGTTTTTT,CASSLVGFDTGELFF,TRBV5-4,15,NA,TRBJ2-2,NA
TGTGCCAGCAGTCCGGTGGGTTCACCCCTCCACTTT,CASSPVGSPLHF,TRBV5-4,12,few,TRBJ1-6,NA
TGCGCCAGCAGCCTAACTAGCGGCGCAGATACGCAGTATTTT,CASSLTSGADTQYF,TRBV4-1,14,few,TRBJ2-3,TRBD2
TGTGCCAGCAGTGAACTGGGGGCTCGTGAAAAACTGTTTTTT,CASSELGAREKLFF,TRBV27,14,NA,TRBJ1-4,NA
TGTGCCAGCAGGGCCGGGACTAACTACAATGAGCAGTTCTTC,CASRAGTNYNEQFF,TRBV11-3,14,few,TRBJ2-1,TRBD2
TGTGCCAGCAGCACCGGGCCGGAAAACCTCTACGAGCAGTACTTC,CASSTGPENLYEQYF,TRBV5-4,15,few,TRBJ2-7,NA
TGCGCCAGTACAGTAGCGGGAGTTCAGGAGACCCAGTACTTC,CASTVAGVQETQYF,TRBV5-1,14,NA,TRBJ2-5,TRBD2
TGTGCCAGCAGCCTACGGGACGGAACCTCACCCCTCCACTTT,CASSLRDGTSPLHF,TRBV11-1,14,NA,TRBJ1-6,NA
TGTGCCAGCAGATCACTAGCGGGACTTAGGACCGGGGAGCTGTTTTTT,CASRSLAGLRTGELFF,TRBV7-9,16,NA,TRBJ2-2,TRBD2
TGTGCCAGCAGTTACGACAGCTTCTATGGCTACACCTTC,CASSYDSFYGYTF,TRBV6-5,13,few,TRBJ1-2,NA
TGTGCCAGCAGCTTAGAACGCGGCGGGGAGCTGTTTTTT,CASSLERGGELFF,TRBV7-2,13,few,TRBJ2-2,NA
TGCGCCAGCAGCAAGACTAGCGGGAGGGCCACTGAGCAGTTCTTC,CASSKTSGRATEQFF,TRBV4-3,15,few,TRBJ2-1,TRBD2
TGTGCCAGCAGTTTATCTCCCAGAATAGCCAAAAACATTCAGTACTTC,CASSLSPRIAKNIQYF,TRBV27,16,few,TRBJ2-4,NA
TGTGCCAGCAGCTTAGAAGGTTCCTCCTACAATGAGCAGTTCTTC,CASSLEGSSYNEQFF,TRBV7-9,15,NA,TRBJ2-1,NA
TGTGCCAGCAGCTTAGGGCCAGACAGGAGGAAGTACAATGAGCAGTTCTTC,CASSLGPDRRKYNEQFF,TRBV7-9,17,NA,TRBJ2-1,NA
TGTGCCAGCAGCTTAGCTGGCAGCAGTTATGGCTACACCTTC,CASSLAGSSYGYTF,TRBV7-9,14,NA,TRBJ1-2,NA
TGTGCCAGCAGCGTAGCCGGGCCCCAGGTTTCTGAGCAGTTCTTC,CASSVAGPQVSEQFF,TRBV9,15,NA,TRBJ2-1,NA
TGTGCCAGACTCGGGACAGATAATCAGCCCCAGCATTTT,CARLGTDNQPQHF,TRBV5-6,13,few,TRBJ1-5,TRBD1
TGTGCCAGCAGTTCCCGGGATTATCAGCCCCAGCATTTT,CASSSRDYQPQHF,TRBV7-2,13,few,TRBJ1-5,NA
TGTGCCAGCCGGAGCAGGGGCTCTGGAAACACCATATATTTT,CASRSRGSGNTIYF,TRBV2,14,NA,TRBJ1-3,NA
TGTGCCATCAGTGATCGGGCTTTCTCCTACAATGAGCAGTTCTTC,CAISDRAFSYNEQFF,TRBV10-3,15,few,TRBJ2-1,NA
TGTGCCAGCAGTTCCCTTTTACGCACAGATACGCAGTATTTT,CASSSLLRTDTQYF,TRBV28,14,few,TRBJ2-3,NA
TGTGCCAGCAGCTTTACAACCCGGGGTAACAATGAGCAGTTCTTC,CASSFTTRGNNEQFF,TRBV11-3,15,NA,TRBJ2-1,NA
TGTGCCACCAGTCCGCCCGGGCACGAGGGTGAAAAACTGTTTTTT,CATSPPGHEGEKLFF,TRBV15,15,NA,TRBJ1-4,NA
TGTGCCAGCTCACCACCGGAAGGTTGGGAGACCCAGTACTTC,CASSPPEGWETQYF,TRBV18,14,few,TRBJ2-5,NA
TGTGCCAGCAGCTTAAGGCTTTACAATGAGCAGTTCTTC,CASSLRLYNEQFF,TRBV7-3,13,NA,TRBJ2-1,NA
TGTGCCTGGAGTCGGGCCACTGAAGCTTTCTTT,CAWSRATEAFF,TRBV30,11,NA,TRBJ1-1,NA
TGTGCCAGCACGCTAAGGACTGAAGCTTTCTTT,CASTLRTEAFF,TRBV7-9,11,NA,TRBJ1-1,NA
TGTGCCAGCTCACCAGGACAGGGCGCAGATACGCAGTATTTT,CASSPGQGADTQYF,TRBV18,14,NA,TRBJ2-3,TRBD1
TGTGCCAGCAGTTTGGCCACCGTGATTACTAGCACAGATACGCAGTATTTT,CASSLATVITSTDTQYF,TRBV28,17,NA,TRBJ2-3,NA
TGCGCCAGCGGGGAGTATGCAGCTTTCTTT,CASGEYAAFF,TRBV10-2,10,NA,TRBJ1-1,NA